This record looks at one TCR beta chain sequence and its context. It lacks a known antigen. One base away there is no much larger clone; base qualities are not given. Library generation was performed with the immunoSEQ multiplex PCR assay. The multiplex PCR relied on a mix of 60 forward primers for TCR Vbeta segments and 13 reverse primers for TCR Jbeta segments. The CDR3 region of rearranged TCR beta genes was amplified from genomic DNA by a multiplex PCR assay. The Illumina HiSeq System was used to sequence the amplified TCR beta libraries as 87-base-pair reads. Processing in the source paper ran as follows. A later analysis tallied approximately 87 million unique TCR beta chains across the approximately 670 repertoires, and about 10 million of those chains were shared by two or more donors. A nearest-neighbor algorithm error-corrected the raw reads and collapsed the reads into unique sequences, merging closely related sequences to remove PCR and sequencing errors. To assign V, D and J gene segments, CDR3 sequences were aligned to IMGT reference sequences. For a sequence to be retained, at least a six-nucleotide match to both a V gene segment and a J gene segment was required. Rearrangements were called productive when the CDR3 lacked stop codons and stayed in frame with V and J; all others were non-productive. Following IMGT convention, CDR3 was defined as the stretch from the second conserved V-encoded cysteine up to the conserved J-encoded phenylalanine. The earlier analysis of roughly 590 of the donors excluded any sequence lacking an unambiguous match to a single V gene segment. An earlier analysis of over 450 of the donors classified V segments as functional when productive rearrangements were above 56.7% and as segregating when the standard deviation between donors was above 5%. A statistical classification framework was built for diagnosing cytomegalovirus status from the catalog of TCR beta chain sequences. A later analysis assigned V and J genes by comparing TCR nucleotide sequences with IMGT/GENE-DB human TR gene sequences. The TCRdist pipeline was used in a later analysis to assign CDR3 sequences and most-parsimonious VDJ recombination scenarios. In a later analysis, each TCR beta chain was defined by its CDR3 amino acid sequence together with its V-gene family, and reads lacking a unique V-gene family were excluded. To address suspected cross-contamination and a sequencing artifact, a later analysis removed several hundred highly shared, low-generation-probability nucleotide sequences. In a later analysis, a clonal expansion index for each public chain was calculated from normalized within-repertoire ranks of inferred template counts. In a later analysis, generation probabilities were computed using a VDJ recombination model fitted to out-of-frame rearrangements, and the results were checked against IGoR. In a later analysis, TCR-TCR, TCR-HLA and TCR-CMV co-occurrence was scored with hypergeometric tests, and a repertoire-size bias correction was applied to TCR pairs. A later analysis estimated false discovery rates by permuting HLA or CMV assignments 20 times. A later analysis grouped co-occurring TCRs with DBSCAN, adding TCRdist sequence similarity when clustering within HLA-allele-positive subsets. Repertoires with fewer than 30,000 or more than 120,000 public chains, plus five repertoires with anomalous nucleotide sharing, were excluded from co-occurrence clustering. Here the immuneACCESS table is served through TCRdb, limited to in-frame sequences with V and J called. Missing clones are a known gap in these copies; in checked studies unresolved V genes cover under half, and the rest lacks a known reason. For V, J and clone size, that table is used; D and trimming come from the DNA. Counted in this sample were more than 150,000 clones; over 75% of them appeared once. The top ten clonotypes cover 1.3% of the sample.

The data were taken from a study of cytomegalovirus exposure and HLA in healthy donors (dated by TCRdb to the late 2010s). With regard to the full study: An earlier analysis of some 500 of the donors reported about 250 Gb of sequence data and about 100 million unique TCR beta sequences from about 179 million T cells. An early release that covered approximately 600 HLA-typed donors contained around 300 gigabases of sequencing data and 70 million to 100 million unique TCR sequences. Of the roughly 400 genotyped donors, 75% to 85% were placed in the genetic ancestry cluster associated with self-reported Caucasian donors. The study was designed to test whether signatures of past pathogen exposure could be identified by cataloging public T cell receptors. The study profiled the T cell repertoires of fewer than 850 subjects by immunosequencing and related them to cytomegalovirus serostatus. A separate validation cohort of roughly 120 different subjects was used in addition to the roughly 670-subject first cohort. The study combined high-throughput TCR immunosequencing, statistical association of individual TCRs with disease status, and machine learning to predict cytomegalovirus infection status. To study patterns of TCR occurrence, a later analysis re-analyzed previously published TCR beta repertoires from 650 to 750 donors and added high-resolution HLA genotyping. Rather than using new phenotypic data, the later analysis identified candidate immune exposures from TCR beta sequences and from how often those sequences occurred across donors. An earlier analysis of 587 of the donors used high-throughput TCR beta sequencing to judge whether each TCR beta V gene segment behaved as functional or pseudogenic. Donor age, sex, ethnicity and CMV serostatus were compiled alongside the repertoire data. Genome-wide SNP genotypes for about 55% of the roughly 670 donors were used in a later genetic analysis, which treated that subset as a discovery cohort. All discovery cohort repertoires had been generated on a single sequencing platform. HLA typing included class I and class II loci at four-digit resolution. Typing coverage varied by locus: about 629-640 donors for A, B, C, DRB1 and DQB1; roughly 510 for DQA1; 606 for DPA1; 400 to 480 for DPB1. A few DR-DQ haplotypes were treated as single units for association and clustering because of strong linkage in the cohort. Across roughly 420 genotyped donors of the cohort, an average of approximately 240,000 unique TCR beta nucleotide sequences per donor were sequenced, and roughly 20% of those sequences were non-productive.

The germline V gene provides CDR1 LGHNA and CDR2 YNFKEQ. V is reduced by 4 bases and J by 0 bases, leaving a spacing of 19 bases between them. Reading from cysteine to phenylalanine, the CDR3 counts 17 amino acids. Only the CDR3 DNA is retained, 51 bases long and in frame from the first base. General findings and caveats noted by the study authors: A later analysis reported that several top co-occurrence clusters appeared linked to parvovirus B19, influenza, CMV and Epstein-Barr virus. In a later analysis, HLA-associated TCR beta chains were found to be more clonally expanded and to have lower generation probabilities than equally common non-associated chains. In both the original and validation cohorts, the classifier was reported to diagnose cytomegalovirus status with high specificity and sensitivity. The 87-base-pair reads could not distinguish some IMGT-functional V segments, including TRBV6-2 and TRBV6-3, so those segments were excluded. The study listed 164 TCR beta chains as associated with cytomegalovirus. When HLA alleles, especially DR and DQ, strongly co-occurred, attributing TCR associations to individual alleles was difficult. A few of the identified cytomegalovirus-associated TCR beta chains were confirmed in vitro to be specific for cytomegalovirus antigens. The cohort was sequenced for TCR beta chains only, and without alpha or paired-chain data the features that could be detected were limited. In a later analysis, most CMV-associated TCR beta chains were found to appear HLA-restricted, with HLA associations seemingly driven largely by CMV exposure. Linkage disequilibrium might explain the correlated functional status among segregating V segments, but an unknown experimental factor could not be excluded. In an earlier analysis of 587 of the donors, most TCR beta V segments appeared in productive rearrangements about 90% or about 30% of the time, broadly matching IMGT annotations. According to a later analysis, TCR association rates differed among HLA loci, with DRB1 alleles showing the most associated TCRs and HLA-C alleles showing the fewest. An association between a missense DCLRE1C variant and V-gene and J-gene trimming of TCR beta chains was found in a later genetic analysis and replicated in an independent cohort. A further reported finding was that TCR beta sequences accurately predicted the HLA-A and HLA-B alleles for most subjects in the first cohort. Compared with the approximately 670-donor mean, donors in an Asian-associated ancestry cluster had fewer N-insertions in productive TCRs, according to a later genetic analysis. At a false discovery rate of 0.05, a later analysis linked 15,000 to 20,000 TCR beta sequences to specific HLA alleles. Most TCR sequences were observed very rarely across donors, whereas some public TCRs were present in many individuals. The earlier analysis of fewer than 750 of the donors excluded roughly 17 rarely observed V segments, including chromosome 9 orphons, because counts were too low. Sequencing depth was assumed to be roughly uniform across donors in the presence/absence analyses, though that assumption may not hold. Because some donors lacked HLA typing at each locus, the association tests relied only on the typed subset. CMV serostatus was the only immune exposure information available for the cohort. A cluster of highly shared sequence variants was judged likely to represent a technical artifact of the sequencing pipeline. The authors suggested that the approach could potentially be extended to other disease states and immunological phenotypes.

The cohort comprised 666 healthy bone marrow donors. Cohort members were all nominally healthy when sampled, although unrecorded immune exposures were likely present. The donor tested CMV seropositive and was one of the 289 seropositive cohort members. Every donor gave a peripheral blood sample, and the peripheral blood mononuclear cells from that sample were used for TCR beta sequencing. Genomic DNA was extracted from the blood cell samples with the Qiagen DNeasy Blood Extraction Kit. The sample was PBMCs. This sequence uses TRBV4-2 and TRBJ2-7, with TRBD1 perhaps the D gene, on 6 matching bases. The origin of this receptor is a man aged 50-59 years in good health and CMV-seropositive. The CDR3 has the sequence CASSPRGTGQASYEQYF. The DNA reads as follows: TGTGCCAGCAGCCCAAGAGGCACAGGGCAAGCCTCCTACGAGCAGTACTTC.